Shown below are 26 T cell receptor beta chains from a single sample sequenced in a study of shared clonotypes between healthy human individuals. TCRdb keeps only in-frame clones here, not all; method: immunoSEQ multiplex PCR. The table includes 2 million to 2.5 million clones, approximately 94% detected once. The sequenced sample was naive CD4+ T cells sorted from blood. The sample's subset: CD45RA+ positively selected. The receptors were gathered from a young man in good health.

CDR3: CASSLGPSGNTIYF. DNA of the CDR3: TGTGCCAGTAGTTTAGGACCCTCTGGAAACACCATATATTTT. The rearrangement joins TRBV19 to TRBJ1-3; no definite D call. The germline V gene encodes CDR1 LNHDA and CDR2 SQIVND (reference sequence). The CDR3 consists of 14 residues. V lost 5 bases and J lost 0, with 8 bases in between.

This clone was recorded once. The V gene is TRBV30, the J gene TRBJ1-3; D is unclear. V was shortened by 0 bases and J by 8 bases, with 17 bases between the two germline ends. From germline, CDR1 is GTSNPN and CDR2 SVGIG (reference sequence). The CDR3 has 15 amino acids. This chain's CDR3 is CAWSVGLAGEYTIYF. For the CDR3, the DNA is TGTGCCTGGAGTGTAGGATTGGCCGGGGAATACACCATATATTTT.

Here the CDR3 reads CASSRTGSYEQYF. The DNA of the CDR3 is TGTGCCAGCAGTAGGACAGGGTCCTACGAGCAGTACTTC. The chain uses TRBV6-6 and TRBJ2-7; 8 bases fit TRBD1. The CDR3 is made up of 13 amino acids. V lost 5 bases, J lost 1 base, and 1 base stayed unmatched. Germline V gene sequence: CDR1 MNHNY, CDR2 SVGAGI (reference sequence).

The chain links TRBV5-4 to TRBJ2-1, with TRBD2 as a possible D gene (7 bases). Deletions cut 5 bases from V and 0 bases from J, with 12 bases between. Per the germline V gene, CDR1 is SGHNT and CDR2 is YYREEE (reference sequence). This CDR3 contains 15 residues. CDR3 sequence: CASREGGSSYNEQFF. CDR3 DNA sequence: TGTGCCAGCAGGGAGGGGGGGAGCTCCTACAATGAGCAGTTCTTC.

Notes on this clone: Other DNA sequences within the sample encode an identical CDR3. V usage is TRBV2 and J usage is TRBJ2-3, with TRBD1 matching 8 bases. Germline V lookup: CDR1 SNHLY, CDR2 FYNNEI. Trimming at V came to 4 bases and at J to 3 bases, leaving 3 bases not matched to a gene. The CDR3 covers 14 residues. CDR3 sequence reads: CASSGDRGTDTQYF. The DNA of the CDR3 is TGTGCCAGCAGTGGCGACAGGGGTACAGATACGCAGTATTTT.

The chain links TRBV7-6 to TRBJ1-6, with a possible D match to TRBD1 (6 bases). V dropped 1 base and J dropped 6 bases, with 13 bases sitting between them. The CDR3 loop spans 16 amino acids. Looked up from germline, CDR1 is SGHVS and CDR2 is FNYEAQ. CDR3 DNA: TGTGCCAGCAGCTTAGGGACTGGGGGGCCTAATTCACCCCTCCACTTT. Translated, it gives CASSLGTGGPNSPLHF.

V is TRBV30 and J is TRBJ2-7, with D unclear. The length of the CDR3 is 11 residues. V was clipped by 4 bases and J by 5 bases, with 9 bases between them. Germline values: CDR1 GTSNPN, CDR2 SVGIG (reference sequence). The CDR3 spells CAWKTWDEQYF. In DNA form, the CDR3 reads TGTGCCTGGAAGACGTGGGACGAGCAGTACTTC.

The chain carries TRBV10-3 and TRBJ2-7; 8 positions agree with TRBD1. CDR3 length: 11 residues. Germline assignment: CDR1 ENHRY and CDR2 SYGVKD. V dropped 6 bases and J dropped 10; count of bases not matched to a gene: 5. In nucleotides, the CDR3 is TGTGCCATCAGAACGACAGGGGACCAGTACTTC. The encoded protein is CAIRTTGDQYF.

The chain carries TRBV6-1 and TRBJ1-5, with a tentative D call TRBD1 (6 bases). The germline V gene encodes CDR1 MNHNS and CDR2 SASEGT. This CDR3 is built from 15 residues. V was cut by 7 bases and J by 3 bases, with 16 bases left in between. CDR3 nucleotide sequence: TGTGCCAGCAATCCTCGGGGACAAAACAATCAGCCCCAGCATTTT. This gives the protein CASNPRGQNNQPQHF.

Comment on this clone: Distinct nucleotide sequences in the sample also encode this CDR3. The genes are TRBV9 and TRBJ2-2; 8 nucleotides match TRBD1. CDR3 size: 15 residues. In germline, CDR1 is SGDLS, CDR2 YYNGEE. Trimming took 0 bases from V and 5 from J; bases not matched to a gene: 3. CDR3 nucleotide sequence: TGTGCCAGCAGCGTAGGGACAGGGCGTACCGGGGAGCTGTTTTTT. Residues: CASSVGTGRTGELFF.

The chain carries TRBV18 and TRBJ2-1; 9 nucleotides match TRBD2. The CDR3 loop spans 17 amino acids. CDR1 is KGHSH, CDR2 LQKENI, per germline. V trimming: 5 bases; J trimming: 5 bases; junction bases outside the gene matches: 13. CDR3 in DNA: TGTGCCAGCTCAAAACCATCGTTCGCGGGAGGGAACAATGAGCAGTTCTTC. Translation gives CASSKPSFAGGNNEQFF.

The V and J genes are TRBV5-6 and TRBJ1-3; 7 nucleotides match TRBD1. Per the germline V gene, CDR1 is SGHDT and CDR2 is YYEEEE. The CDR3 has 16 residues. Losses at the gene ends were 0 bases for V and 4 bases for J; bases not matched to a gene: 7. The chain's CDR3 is CASSLDLGQLGNTIYF. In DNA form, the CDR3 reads TGTGCCAGCAGCTTGGATTTGGGACAGCTCGGAAACACCATATATTTT. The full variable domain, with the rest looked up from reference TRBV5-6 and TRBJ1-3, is DAGVTQSPTHLIKTRGQQVTLRCSPKSGHDTVSWYQQALGQGPQFIFQYYEEEERQRGNFPDRFSGHQFPNYSSELNVNALLLGDSALYLCASSLDLGQLGNTIYFGEGSWLTVV.

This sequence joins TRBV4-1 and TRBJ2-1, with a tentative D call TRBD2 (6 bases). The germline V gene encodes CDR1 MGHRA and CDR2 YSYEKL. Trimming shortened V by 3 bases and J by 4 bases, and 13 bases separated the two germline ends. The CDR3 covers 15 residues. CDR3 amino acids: CASSQLAVGYNEQFF. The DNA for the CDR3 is TGCGCCAGCAGCCAGTTAGCGGTAGGTTACAATGAGCAGTTCTTC.

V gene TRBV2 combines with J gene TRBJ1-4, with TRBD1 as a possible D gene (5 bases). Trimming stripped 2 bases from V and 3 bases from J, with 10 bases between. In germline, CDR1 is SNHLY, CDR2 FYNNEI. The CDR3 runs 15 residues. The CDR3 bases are TGTGCCAGCAGTGAACAGGGTCTAGCTAATGAAAAACTGTTTTTT. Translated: CASSEQGLANEKLFF.

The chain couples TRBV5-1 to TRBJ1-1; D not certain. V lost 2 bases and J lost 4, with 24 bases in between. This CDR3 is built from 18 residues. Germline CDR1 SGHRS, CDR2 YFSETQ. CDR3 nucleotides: TGCGCCAGCAGCTTTCCGTTACCAGGTCGGATACTGTTCACTGAAGCTTTCTTT. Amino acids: CASSFPLPGRILFTEAFF.

The CDR3 region has the DNA TGTGCCAGCAGTCTCCGTGCGGTAAGCTCCTACGAGCAGTACTTC. It yields the protein CASSLRAVSSYEQYF. The gene calls are TRBV6-5 and TRBJ2-7; no definite D call. V lost 5 bases and J 0 bases, leaving 14 bases between the germline ends. The CDR3 runs to 15 residues. Germline loops: CDR1 MNHEY, CDR2 SVGAGI.

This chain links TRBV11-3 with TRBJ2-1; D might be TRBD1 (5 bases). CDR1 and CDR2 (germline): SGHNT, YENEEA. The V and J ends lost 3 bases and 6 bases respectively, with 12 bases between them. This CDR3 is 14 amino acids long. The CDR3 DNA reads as TGTGCCAGCAGCTTTGGGGCTTTCGGCAATGAGCAGTTCTTC. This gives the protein CASSFGAFGNEQFF.

CDR3 loop: CASSIYRGFSYTF. CDR3 DNA: TGTGCCAGCAGCATCTACAGGGGGTTTAGCTACACCTTC. The V call is TRBV7-2, the J call TRBJ1-2; 8 positions match TRBD1. CDR3 length equals 13 residues. Germline-derived CDR1 and CDR2 are SGHTA and FQGNSA. The junction had 8 bases not matched to a gene; V was cut back by 5 bases and J by 9 bases.

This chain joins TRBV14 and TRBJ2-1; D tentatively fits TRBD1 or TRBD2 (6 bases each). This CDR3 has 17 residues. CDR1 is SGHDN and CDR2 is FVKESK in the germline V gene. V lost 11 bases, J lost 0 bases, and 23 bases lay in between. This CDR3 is CAPTGLKGGGSYNEQFF. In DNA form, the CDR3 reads TGTGCCCCTACCGGGCTTAAGGGGGGAGGCTCCTACAATGAGCAGTTCTTC.

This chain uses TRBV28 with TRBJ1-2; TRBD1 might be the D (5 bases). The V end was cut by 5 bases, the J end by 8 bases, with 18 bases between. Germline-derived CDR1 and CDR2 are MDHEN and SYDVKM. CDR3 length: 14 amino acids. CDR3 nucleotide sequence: TGTGCCAGCAGTCTCGGGGGGAATGAGCGGGGCTACACCTTC. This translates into CASSLGGNERGYTF.

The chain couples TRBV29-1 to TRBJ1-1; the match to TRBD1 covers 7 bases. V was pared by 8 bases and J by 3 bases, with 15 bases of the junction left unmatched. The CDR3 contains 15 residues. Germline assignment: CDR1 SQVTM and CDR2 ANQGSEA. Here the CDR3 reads CSSLLTGSTHTEAFF. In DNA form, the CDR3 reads TGCAGCTCTTTACTGACAGGGTCGACCCACACTGAAGCTTTCTTT.

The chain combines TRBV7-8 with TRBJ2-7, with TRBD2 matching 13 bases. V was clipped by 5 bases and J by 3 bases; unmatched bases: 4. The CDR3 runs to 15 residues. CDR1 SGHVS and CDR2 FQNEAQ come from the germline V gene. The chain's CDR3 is CASSPGTSGNYEQYF. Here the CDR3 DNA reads TGTGCCAGCAGCCCGGGGACTAGCGGGAACTACGAGCAGTACTTC.

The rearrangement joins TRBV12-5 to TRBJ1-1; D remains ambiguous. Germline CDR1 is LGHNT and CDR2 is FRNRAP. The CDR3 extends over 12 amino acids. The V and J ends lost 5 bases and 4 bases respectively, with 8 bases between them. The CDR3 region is CASGPPGTEAFF. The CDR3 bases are TGTGCTAGTGGTCCCCCGGGCACTGAAGCTTTCTTT.

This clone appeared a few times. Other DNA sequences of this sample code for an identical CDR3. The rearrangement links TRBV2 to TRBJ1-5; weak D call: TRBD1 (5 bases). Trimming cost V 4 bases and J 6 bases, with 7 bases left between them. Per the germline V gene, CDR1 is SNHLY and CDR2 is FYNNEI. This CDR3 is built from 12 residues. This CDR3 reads CASSGDFQPQHF. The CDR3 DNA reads TGTGCCAGCAGTGGGGACTTTCAGCCCCAGCATTTT.

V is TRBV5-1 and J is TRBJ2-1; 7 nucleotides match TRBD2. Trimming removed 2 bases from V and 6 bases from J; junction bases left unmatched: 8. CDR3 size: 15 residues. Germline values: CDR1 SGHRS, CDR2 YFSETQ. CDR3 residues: CASSFVAGVVNEQFF. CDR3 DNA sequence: TGCGCCAGCAGCTTTGTTGCGGGGGTGGTCAATGAGCAGTTCTTC.

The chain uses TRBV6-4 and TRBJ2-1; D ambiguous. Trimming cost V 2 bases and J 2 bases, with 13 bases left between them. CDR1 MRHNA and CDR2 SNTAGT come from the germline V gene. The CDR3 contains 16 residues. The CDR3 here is CASSDRGGGAYNEQFF. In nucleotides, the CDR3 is TGTGCCAGCAGTGACCGTGGCGGTGGGGCCTACAATGAGCAGTTCTTC.